This TCR beta chain was sequenced for a study of early T cells in non-severe SARS-CoV-2 infection. Study at large: The chains were unpaired, and the sequenced material was bulk RNA from unsorted whole blood. The study's findings and limits: There was a bias toward anti-spike CD8 responses in VDJdb matching, which missed private and CD4 specificities.

In germline, CDR1 is SGHRS, CDR2 YFSETQ. V gave up 4 bases and J gave up 0 bases; unmatched junction bases: 4. This CDR3 has 15 residues. Individual cDNA molecules received unique molecular identifiers. In TCRdb, the 5' RACE reads were re-called with MiXCR into one record per CDR3 protein. The sample contains tens of thousands of distinct CDR3 sequences, approximately 7.2% of which appear only once. This clonotype was observed a few times. The target antigen is unknown. V gene TRBV5-1 combines with J gene TRBJ2-7; 10 bases fit TRBD2. The receptor's source is an adult who was a healthcare worker with PCR-confirmed SARS-CoV-2 infection or an uninfected control (not recorded which). Source: whole blood, taken at baseline. The CDR3 is CASSPLAGGSYEQYF. The DNA for the CDR3 is TGCGCCAGCAGCCCATTAGCGGGGGGCTCCTACGAGCAGTACTTC.